The 31 T cell receptor beta chains presented below share a single source sample, sequenced in a study of T cell repertoires in cytomegalovirus infection. Each CDR3 protein is one row after TCRdb ran MiXCR on the reads. The sample has 450,000 to 550,000 distinct CDR3 sequences, approximately 15% seen once. Sample: CD8+ T cells from PBMCs. The source of these receptors is a human donor in good health (CMV status not recorded). Some clones in this sample may be carry-over from other donors' samples.

This clonotype was seen many times. The V gene is TRBV27, the J gene TRBJ2-7, with D tentatively TRBD1 (6 bases). The germline gives CDR1 MNHEY, CDR2 SMNVEV (reference sequence). The CDR3 is 13 residues long. V was pared by 5 bases and J by 1 base, with 9 bases between. CDR3: CASSGDISYEQYF. The CDR3 region has the DNA TGTGCCAGCAGTGGGGACATATCCTACGAGCAGTACTTC.

This clonotype was picked up many times. The CDR3 loop is CASSFLRNTEAFF. CDR3 sequence (DNA): TGTGCCAGCAGCTTCTTGCGGAACACTGAAGCTTTCTTT. The chain is built from TRBV5-5 and TRBJ1-1, with D hard to call. The V end was cut by 2 bases, the J end by 1 base, with 6 bases between. This CDR3 has 13 residues. Germline V gene data show CDR1 as SGHKS and CDR2 as YYEKEE (reference sequence). The entire variable domain, with the rest obtained from reference TRBV5-5 and TRBJ1-1, is as follows: DAGVTQSPTHLIKTRGQQVTLRCSPISGHKSVSWYQQVLGQGPQFIFQYYEKEERGRGNFPDRFSARQFPNYSSELNVNALLLGDSALYLCASSFLRNTEAFFGQGTRLTVV.

The chain employs TRBV10-2 and TRBJ1-1; D is ambiguous. The germline V gene has CDR1 WSHSY and CDR2 SAAADI. There are 13 residues in the CDR3. The germline V and J ends were trimmed by 7 bases and 6 bases, with 15 bases remaining between them. The DNA of the CDR3 is TGCGCCAGCAAAAAAGCCGGGGAGCCTGAAGCTTTCTTT. Amino acid sequence: CASKKAGEPEAFF.

The chain employs TRBV7-9 and TRBJ1-1; D possibly corresponds to TRBD1 (5 bases). The CDR3 covers 13 residues. Germline loops: CDR1 SEHNR, CDR2 FQNEAQ (reference sequence). V lost 5 bases and J lost 7, with 14 bases in between. The CDR3 nucleotides are TGTGCCAGCAGCCCCGCCAGGGCCAGTGAAGCTTTCTTT. Its translation: CASSPARASEAFF. Full variable domain (remainder filled in from reference TRBV7-9 and TRBJ1-1): DTGVSQNPRHKITKRGQNVTFRCDPISEHNRLYWYRQTLGQGPEFLTYFQNEAQLEKSRLLSDRFSAERPKGSFSTLEIQRTEQGDSAMYLCASSPARASEAFFGQGTRLTVV.

This clonotype occurred many times. The chain couples TRBV11-2 to TRBJ2-7; D is possibly TRBD1 or TRBD2 (6 bases each). Germline V gene lookup returns CDR1 SGHAT and CDR2 FQNNGV. Trimming removed 11 bases at V and 1 base at J, with 15 bases between. The CDR3 has 13 residues. The CDR3 DNA sequence: TGTGCCGGGGGGCAGGGACCTTCCTACGAGCAGTACTTC. Translating it yields CAGGQGPSYEQYF.

This clonotype turned up a few times. V is TRBV27 and J is TRBJ2-2; 8 nucleotides match TRBD1. CDR3 size: 14 residues. CDR1 is MNHEY, CDR2 SMNVEV, per germline (reference sequence). V lost 5 bases to trimming and J lost 4 bases; unmatched junction nucleotides: 3. CDR3 sequence reads: CASSGQGATGELFF. The DNA for the CDR3 is TGTGCCAGCAGTGGACAGGGAGCCACCGGGGAGCTGTTTTTT.

J is TRBJ1-2 and V is TRBV5-6, with D tentatively TRBD1 (5 bases). Germline CDR1 is SGHDT and CDR2 is YYEEEE. V was clipped by 0 bases and J by 3 bases, with 12 bases between them. The length of the CDR3 is 15 residues. CDR3: CASSLGQTVDYGYTF. The CDR3 DNA sequence: TGTGCCAGCAGCTTGGGACAGACCGTTGACTATGGCTACACCTTC.

This clonotype came up many times. The rearrangement uses TRBV12-3 or TRBV12-4 and TRBJ1-1, with D tentatively TRBD1 (6 bases). This CDR3 is 19 amino acids long. V was cut by 3 bases and J by 1 base, with 24 bases left in between. CDR3 coding DNA: TGTGCCAGCAGTTTTGGGGATCTGATACAGGGTCCGCCGAACACTGAAGCTTTCTTT. As protein: CASSFGDLIQGPPNTEAFF.

In its sample, this clonotype was seen many times. The J gene is TRBJ2-1, the V gene TRBV12-3 or TRBV12-4; D may be TRBD2 (6 bases). The CDR3 spans 16 residues. The germline V and J ends were trimmed by 7 bases and 3 bases, with 19 bases remaining between them. The CDR3 spells CASTERTSGVYNEQFF. Here the CDR3 DNA reads TGTGCCAGCACCGAAAGGACGTCGGGAGTCTACAATGAGCAGTTCTTC.

The chain couples TRBV5-1 to TRBJ2-2; D may be TRBD1 or TRBD2 (5 bases each). The CDR3 sequence is 13 residues long. Trimming left V 0 bases short and J 13 bases short, with 13 bases between. Germline CDR1 reads SGHRS; CDR2 reads YFSETQ. CDR3 in DNA: TGCGCCAGCAGCTTGGCCGAGGGTAGGGGGCTGTTTTTT. It codes for CASSLAEGRGLFF.

Many counts were recorded for this clonotype. CDR3 nucleotide sequence: TGTGCTAGTGGTTTGGTGGGCAGCGAAGCTTTCTTT. Translation gives CASGLVGSEAFF. V gene TRBV12-5 combines with J gene TRBJ1-1, with D hard to call. V was shortened by 0 bases and J by 8 bases, with 7 bases between the two germline ends. The CDR3 runs to 12 residues. The germline CDR1 and CDR2 sequences are LGHNT and FRNRAP.

The gene calls are TRBV19 and TRBJ1-2; D uncertain. There are 14 residues in the CDR3. Trimming took off 0 bases at V and 2 bases at J, with 7 bases between the two ends. The germline CDR1 and CDR2 sequences are LNHDA and SQIVND (reference sequence). The CDR3 DNA sequence: TGTGCCAGTAGTATAGATTCAGGAAACTATGGCTACACCTTC. This gives the protein CASSIDSGNYGYTF.

This clonotype was recorded many times. The chain employs TRBV12-3 or TRBV12-4 and TRBJ2-1; D is unclear. Trimming shortened V by 6 bases and J by 7 bases, and 7 bases separated the two germline ends. The CDR3 runs 11 residues. CDR3 nucleotides: TGTGCCAGCAGCCCGACGAATGAGCAGTTCTTC. It encodes CASSPTNEQFF.

This clonotype was recorded many times. The V call is TRBV11-2, the J call TRBJ2-5, with D unclear. CDR1 is SGHAT, CDR2 FQNNGV, per germline. With 1 base removed from V and 1 base from J, the gap between germline ends came to 7 bases. The CDR3 covers 14 residues. The CDR3 DNA reads as TGTGCCAGCAGCTTAGGGTACAGCCAAGAGACCCAGTACTTC. Its protein product is CASSLGYSQETQYF.

This clonotype was picked up many times. The rearrangement joins TRBV27 to TRBJ2-6, with D perhaps matching TRBD2 (6 bases). V was trimmed by 3 bases and J by 0 bases, leaving 18 bases between them. The CDR3 is made up of 19 amino acids. Germline assignment: CDR1 MNHEY and CDR2 SMNVEV (reference sequence). The CDR3 loop reads CASSFSWGGWGSGANVLTF. CDR3 DNA sequence: TGTGCCAGCAGTTTCTCCTGGGGAGGCTGGGGCTCTGGGGCCAACGTCCTGACTTTC.

This chain uses TRBV2 with TRBJ2-3; TRBD2 is a possible D gene (5 bases). Trimming stripped 6 bases from V and 0 bases from J, with 13 bases between. The CDR3 covers 15 residues. From germline, CDR1 is SNHLY and CDR2 FYNNEI. For the CDR3, the DNA is TGTGCCAGCAGAAAGACTATTACTAGCACAGATACGCAGTATTTT. Its translation: CASRKTITSTDTQYF.

This clonotype was observed many times. The chain couples TRBV6-1 to TRBJ2-2; D possibly corresponds to TRBD1 (6 bases). Deletions cut 10 bases from V and 1 base from J, with 13 bases between. The CDR3 runs to 14 residues. Germline V gene data show CDR1 as MNHNS and CDR2 as SASEGT. The CDR3 sequence is CAILWTVNTGELFF. The CDR3, as DNA: TGTGCCATTTTATGGACAGTGAACACCGGGGAGCTGTTTTTT.

In this sample, this clonotype turned up many times. The V call is TRBV7-9, the J call TRBJ2-5; weak D call: TRBD2 (6 bases). In germline, CDR1 is SEHNR, CDR2 FQNEAQ (reference sequence). Trimming took 5 bases from V and 0 from J, leaving 22 bases between them. The CDR3 is 18 residues long. The CDR3 here is CASSQPNQAGLYQETQYF. CDR3 nucleotides: TGTGCCAGCAGCCAACCGAACCAGGCGGGGTTGTACCAAGAGACCCAGTACTTC.

This clonotype was detected ten times or more. The rearrangement joins TRBV5-1 to TRBJ2-7; TRBD1 matches at 9 bases. This CDR3 has 14 residues. Losses at the gene ends were 6 bases for V and 5 bases for J; bases not matched to a gene: 9. In germline, CDR1 is SGHRS, CDR2 YFSETQ. CDR3 sequence: CASTGGQGLDEQYF. The DNA of the CDR3 is TGCGCCAGCACCGGGGGACAGGGCCTTGACGAGCAGTACTTC.

This clonotype was seen at least ten times. V and J are TRBV7-3 and TRBJ2-3; D is unclear. Trimming removed 2 bases from V and 0 bases from J, with 9 bases in between. Germline CDR1 SGHTA, CDR2 FQGTGA. CDR3 length: 15 residues. The CDR3 sequence is CASSLVSSSTDTQYF. The CDR3 nucleotides read TGTGCCAGCAGCTTAGTCTCTTCTAGCACAGATACGCAGTATTTT.

At least ten counts were recorded for this clonotype. The chain recombines TRBV7-9 with TRBJ1-2; D gene ambiguous. In germline, CDR1 is SEHNR, CDR2 FQNEAQ (reference sequence). The CDR3 contains 15 residues. Trimming took 5 bases from V and 7 from J, leaving 20 bases between them. The CDR3, as DNA: TGTGCCAGCAGCACCCCGACCGGGGAGTTCTTTGGCTACACCTTC. It codes for CASSTPTGEFFGYTF.

Remarks on this clonotype: A much larger clone is a single base away; this may be a read error. The genes are TRBV2 and TRBJ1-5; D remains ambiguous. The length of the CDR3 is 15 residues. From germline, CDR1 is SNHLY and CDR2 FYNNEI. The CDR3 is CARSVNEAVNQPQHF. The CDR3 coding sequence is TGTGCCAGAAGTGTAAACGAGGCGGTAAATCAGCCCCAGCATTTT.

The rearrangement links TRBV28 to TRBJ2-7; 10 bases map to TRBD2. The V and J ends lost 3 bases and 2 bases, in that order; junction bases with no gene match: 4. This CDR3 comprises 15 residues. Germline V lookup: CDR1 MDHEN, CDR2 SYDVKM. CDR3 residues: CASSLISGGPYEQYF. CDR3 DNA: TGTGCCAGCAGTTTGATTAGCGGGGGGCCCTACGAGCAGTACTTC. Drawing the rest from reference TRBV28 and TRBJ2-7, the complete variable domain is DVKVTQSSRYLVKRTGEKVFLECVQDMDHENMFWYRQDPGLGLRLIYFSYDVKMKEKGDIPEGYSVSREKKERFSLILESASTNQTSMYLCASSLISGGPYEQYFGPGTRLTVT.

Note on this clonotype: One end of the junction is discordant with germline, which a read error may explain. The chain has TRBV20-1 and TRBJ1-3, with TRBD1 matching over 9 bases. Germline CDR1 DFQATT, CDR2 SNEGSKA (reference sequence). This CDR3 contains 16 residues. CDR3 region: CSVRGDREDSGNIIYF. Here the CDR3 DNA reads TGCAGTGTTAGAGGGGACAGGGAGGACTCTGGAAACATCATATATTTT.

This clonotype was detected a few times. V is TRBV30 and J is TRBJ2-3; TRBD2 agrees at 12 bases. CDR3 length: 13 amino acids. V was pared by 5 bases and J by 5 bases, with 2 bases of the junction left unmatched. The V gene's germline CDR1 is GTSNPN and CDR2 SVGIG (reference sequence). As DNA, the CDR3 is TGTGCCTGGTCGGGACTAGCGGGAGATACGCAGTATTTT. Translating it yields CAWSGLAGDTQYF.

V is TRBV20-1 and J is TRBJ2-1, with TRBD1 matching over 7 bases. With V trimmed by 2 bases and J by 2 bases, 6 bases remained unmatched. The length of the CDR3 is 15 residues. The V gene's germline CDR1 is DFQATT and CDR2 SNEGSKA (reference sequence). In DNA form, the CDR3 reads TGCAGTGCTAGACTCAGGGACAGTACCTACAATGAGCAGTTCTTC. As protein: CSARLRDSTYNEQFF.

This clonotype came up many times. The V call is TRBV6-1, the J call TRBJ1-5; the D is unclear. Germline assignment: CDR1 MNHNS and CDR2 SASEGT. The CDR3 spans 14 residues. V gave up 10 bases and J gave up 2 bases, with 15 bases separating them. CDR3 sequence (DNA): TGTGCCACTGCTAAGAAGGGTGGCAATCAGCCCCAGCATTTT. It translates to CATAKKGGNQPQHF.

This clonotype has a handful of counts. J is TRBJ2-1 and V is TRBV6-6, with 9 bases lining up with TRBD2. The V and J ends lost 0 bases and 7 bases, in that order; junction bases with no gene match: 10. The CDR3 is 17 residues long. Germline assignment: CDR1 MNHNY and CDR2 SVGAGI (reference sequence). The DNA for the CDR3 is TGTGCCAGCAGTTACTCGATTTCAGCGGGAGGTTCAAATGAGCAGTTCTTC. Its translation is CASSYSISAGGSNEQFF.

This clonotype was counted only a few times. CDR3 region: CAIPSPSGGGTEAFF. In nucleotides, the CDR3 is TGTGCCATTCCAAGCCCCTCGGGGGGCGGCACTGAAGCTTTCTTT. This rearrangement joins TRBV2 to TRBJ1-1; D may be TRBD1 (6 bases). CDR1 is SNHLY, CDR2 FYNNEI, per germline. V was clipped by 10 bases and J by 4 bases, with 22 bases between them. The CDR3 contains 15 residues. The entire variable domain, with the rest obtained from reference TRBV2 and TRBJ1-1, is as follows: EPEVTQTPSHQVTQMGQEVILRCVPISNHLYFYWYRQILGQKVEFLVSFYNNEISEKSEIFDDQFSVERPDGSNFTLKIRSTKLEDSAMYFCAIPSPSGGGTEAFFGQGTRLTVV.

This clonotype was recorded a few times. The V call is TRBV4-1, the J call TRBJ2-1, with D possibly being TRBD2 (6 bases). The CDR3 has 17 amino acids. Germline-derived CDR1 and CDR2 are MGHRA and YSYEKL. V lost 3 bases and J 0 bases, leaving 15 bases between the germline ends. The CDR3, as DNA: TGCGCCAGCAGCCAGACGGTACGGGAGAGCTCCTACAATGAGCAGTTCTTC. The encoded protein is CASSQTVRESSYNEQFF.

This clonotype was found many times. The chain has TRBV7-8 and TRBJ2-7; D might be TRBD2 (6 bases). In germline, CDR1 is SGHVS, CDR2 FQNEAQ. This CDR3 is built from 15 residues. Trimming shortened V by 7 bases and J by 5 bases, and 21 bases separated the two germline ends. The CDR3 loop is CASTIGAGPANEQYF. CDR3 nucleotides: TGTGCCAGCACCATAGGGGCGGGGCCAGCCAACGAGCAGTACTTC.